The clone carrying this T cell receptor beta chain occurred a few times. Its antigen is as yet unknown. Hyperthyroidism patients were newly diagnosed, had disease duration under 2 months, and were aged 18 to 65 years. The sample comes from a study of T cells in Graves' hyperthyroidism and ophthalmopathy. Study-wide findings and caveats: Most thyroid-expanded clonotypes above 0.001 were also found in blood.

The CDR3 regions of TCR beta were amplified from RNA transcripts. When the TCR CDR3 underwent first-round RT-PCR, the HTBI primer set was used. TCRdb re-analysed the multiplex PCR reads in MiXCR, keeping a single row per CDR3 protein. The repertoire holds some 760,000 distinct CDR3 sequences, with about 14% as singletons. CDR3 length: 15 amino acids. The germline V and J ends were trimmed by 3 bases and 4 bases, with 13 bases remaining between them. The germline gives CDR1 MDHEN, CDR2 SYDVKM. The sequence was collected from a woman between 18 and 29 years old with Graves' hyperthyroidism. This chain connects TRBV28 to TRBJ1-5, with D perhaps TRBD1 (5 bases). Sequencing was performed on blood. CDR3 in DNA: TGTGCCAGCAGTTTGATCGGGACCTTGAATCAGCCCCAGCATTTT. Protein sequence: CASSLIGTLNQPQHF.